This paragraph covers one TCR beta chain sequence. The data were produced by immunoSEQ multiplex PCR, yet TCRdb's version contains in-frame clones alone and is incomplete. The sample holds some 130,000 clones, roughly 92% seen once. The sample belongs to a study of control samples from healthy donors and cancer patients. The receptor was derived from a man younger than 40 in good health. Sequenced material: blood.

CDR3 sequence reads: CASSPRTGISSGNTIYF. Here the CDR3 DNA reads TGTGCCAGCAGCCCCCGCACCGGGATAAGCTCTGGAAACACCATATATTTT. This sequence joins TRBV9 and TRBJ1-3; D unresolved. Trimming took 4 bases from V and 0 from J, leaving 17 bases between them. Looked up from germline, CDR1 is SGDLS and CDR2 is YYNGEE. The CDR3 spans 17 residues.